These 15 T cell receptor beta chains were sequenced from one sample in a study of identical twins (TCRdb year 2016). The library was generated by 5' RACE. Sequencing took place on an Illumina HiSeq 2000. The public reads were quality trimmed at Q25 with fastp and then assembled into clones with MiXCR by TCRdb, keeping productive beta chains. Rows are combined by CDR3 protein, so each entry shows the most common genes and DNA. The sample table contains 1.5 million to 2 million distinct CDR3 sequences; only one count was recorded for about 30% of them. Over 0.25% of the sample is taken by the ten largest. Sequencing was performed on cord blood. The receptors originated from a newborn girl in good health.

This clonotype has ten or more counts. The chain has TRBV9 and TRBJ2-4; TRBD2 aligns across 7 bases. CDR3 size: 14 residues. Losses at the gene ends were 0 bases for V and 4 bases for J; bases not matched to a gene: 1. Germline V gives CDR1 SGDLS, CDR2 YYNGEE. The CDR3 reads CASSVGGGKNIQYF. The CDR3, as DNA: TGTGCCAGCAGCGTAGGGGGGGGAAAAAACATTCAGTACTTC.

The chain recombines TRBV7-9 with TRBJ2-6; D ambiguous. V shed 3 bases and J shed 4 bases, with 19 bases lying between them. Germline values: CDR1 SEHNR, CDR2 FQNEAQ (reference sequence). This CDR3 has 18 amino acids. Here the CDR3 reads CASSLGSADRIGANVLTF. The CDR3 region has the DNA TGTGCCAGCAGCTTGGGCAGCGCGGATAGGATAGGGGCCAACGTCCTGACTTTC.

This clonotype was seen a few times. J is TRBJ2-1 and V is TRBV7-2; D may correspond to TRBD1 or TRBD2 (5 bases each). The V gene's germline CDR1 is SGHTA and CDR2 FQGNSA. Trimming removed 1 base from V and 8 bases from J, with 12 bases in between. This CDR3 spans 14 amino acids. In nucleotides, the CDR3 is TGTGCCAGCAGCTTAGTGAGGGGTACGGATGAGCAGTTCTTC. Its protein product is CASSLVRGTDEQFF.

V gene TRBV29-1 combines with J gene TRBJ2-2, with unresolved D. Trimming removed 4 bases at V and 0 bases at J, with 18 bases between. The germline V gene has CDR1 SQVTM and CDR2 ANQGSEA. The CDR3 consists of 17 residues. In nucleotides, the CDR3 is TGCAGCGTTGTTTGGGTGTGCCGGATCGCGAACACCGGGGAGCTGTTTTTT. This gives the protein CSVVWVCRIANTGELFF.

This clonotype was seen more than once but under ten times. The chain is built from TRBV7-9 and TRBJ1-4, with TRBD1 as a possible D gene (5 bases). Trimming removed 4 bases from V and 7 bases from J, with 16 bases in between. CDR1 and CDR2 from the germline V gene are SEHNR and FQNEAQ (reference sequence). This CDR3 spans 15 amino acids. DNA of the CDR3: TGTGCCAGCAGCTCTACAGGAGGCCTTTTTGAAAAACTGTTTTTT. It specifies CASSSTGGLFEKLFF.

The chain links TRBV29-1 to TRBJ2-1; D gene ambiguous. The germline CDR1 and CDR2 sequences are SQVTM and ANQGSEA. This CDR3 is 14 amino acids long. V gave up 5 bases and J gave up 0 bases, with 11 bases separating them. DNA for the CDR3: TGCAGCGTTCTAGGAAAAAGCTCCTACAATGAGCAGTTCTTC. Protein: CSVLGKSSYNEQFF.

This clonotype was observed a few times. V usage is TRBV12-3 or TRBV12-4 and J usage is TRBJ2-3; the D call may be TRBD1 or TRBD2 (5 bases each). This CDR3 contains 13 residues. The V and J ends lost 2 bases and 5 bases respectively, with 8 bases between them. The CDR3 sequence: CASSLWDGDTQYF. CDR3 nucleotides: TGTGCCAGCAGTTTATGGGACGGAGATACGCAGTATTTT.

This chain uses TRBV4-2 with TRBJ2-3; D is unresolved. V was cut by 0 bases and J by 1 base, with 17 bases left in between. The CDR3 is made up of 18 amino acids. The germline V gene has CDR1 LGHNA and CDR2 YNFKEQ. CDR3 coding DNA: TGTGCCAGCAGCCAAGATCGGAACTACCGTCTCGGCACAGATACGCAGTATTTT. Translating gives CASSQDRNYRLGTDTQYF.

Notes on this clonotype: This could be a read error, since a much larger clone is one nucleotide away. The J gene is TRBJ2-3, the V gene TRBV28; 7 bases are a match to TRBD2. Germline loops: CDR1 MDHEN, CDR2 SYDVKM. The CDR3 covers 14 residues. V shed 6 bases, J shed 7 bases, and the junction held 10 bases outside the gene matches. The CDR3 nucleotides are TGTGCCAGCAGCGGGAGGTTTATTATGAATACGCAGTATTTT. The encoded protein is CASSGRFIMNTQYF.

This clonotype was seen many times. V usage is TRBV5-6 and J usage is TRBJ2-1; D is ambiguous. The CDR3 totals 12 residues. The germline CDR1 and CDR2 sequences are SGHDT and YYEEEE. Trimming stripped 2 bases from V and 4 bases from J, with 4 bases between. CDR3 in amino acids: CASSFNYNEQFF. CDR3 sequence (DNA): TGTGCCAGCAGCTTTAATTACAATGAGCAGTTCTTC.

The rearrangement uses TRBV20-1 and TRBJ2-7, with 7 bases identical to TRBD1. CDR3 length: 11 residues. In germline, CDR1 is DFQATT, CDR2 SNEGSKA (reference sequence). V dropped 7 bases and J dropped 3; count of bases not matched to a gene: 3. The CDR3 coding sequence is TGCAGTGTCAACAGGGGCTACGAGCAGTACTTC. As protein: CSVNRGYEQYF.

This clonotype was seen a few times. The chain joins TRBV7-2 to TRBJ2-1, with 11 bases matching TRBD2. The trim removed 1 base at V and 9 bases at J, leaving 11 bases unmatched. CDR1 is SGHTA and CDR2 is FQGNSA in the germline V gene. This CDR3 contains 17 residues. In nucleotides, the CDR3 is TGTGCCAGCAGCTTAGGCCTAACTAGCGGGGGATTGAGTGAGCAGTTCTTC. The encoded protein is CASSLGLTSGGLSEQFF.

This sequence joins TRBV24-1 and TRBJ2-1; D gene uncertain. Germline CDR1 KGHDR, CDR2 SFDVKD. Trimming removed 4 bases from V and 3 bases from J, with 15 bases in between. The CDR3 contains 16 residues. CDR3 loop: CATSEPSAANYNEQFF. For the CDR3, the DNA is TGTGCCACCAGTGAACCCAGCGCTGCAAACTACAATGAGCAGTTCTTC.

The sample holds a few counts of this clonotype. The rearrangement uses TRBV6-2 or TRBV6-3 and TRBJ1-2; D remains unclear. V was pared by 2 bases and J by 6 bases, with 4 bases between. Germline-derived CDR1 and CDR2 are MNHEY and SVGEGT. The CDR3 runs to 11 residues. The CDR3 sequence is CASSYTHGYTF. The CDR3 DNA reads TGTGCCAGCAGTTACACGCATGGCTACACCTTC.

There are a few counts of this clonotype. The rearrangement joins TRBV9 to TRBJ2-7; 8 bases agree with TRBD2. With 0 bases clipped from V and 3 bases from J, the junction kept 2 bases outside the gene matches. CDR1 and CDR2 from the germline V gene are SGDLS and YYNGEE. The CDR3 spans 14 residues. The CDR3 nucleotides read TGTGCCAGCAGCGTAGACGGGGGGGGCTACGAGCAGTACTTC. It encodes CASSVDGGGYEQYF. Full variable domain (missing parts from reference TRBV9 and TRBJ2-7): DSGVTQTPKHLITATGQRVTLRCSPRSGDLSVYWYQQSLDQGLQFLIQYYNGEERAKGNILERFSAQQFPDLHSELNLSSLELGDSALYFCASSVDGGGYEQYFGPGTRLTVT.